The 20 T cell receptor beta chains below come from one sample, sequenced in a study of cytomegalovirus exposure and HLA in healthy donors. PCR amplification relied on 60 Vbeta primers (plus 13 Jbeta primers). Using immunoSEQ multiplex PCR, the repertoire was profiled, and TCRdb retains in-frame clones only, with some absent. This table has about 130,000 clones, roughly 71% appearing once. The material sequenced was PBMCs. The source is a woman in her 50s in good health and CMV-seropositive.

The chain uses TRBV4-2 and TRBJ1-1, with D possibly being TRBD1 (5 bases). This CDR3 has 14 amino acids. Looked up from germline, CDR1 is LGHNA and CDR2 is YNFKEQ. The germline V and J ends were trimmed by 4 bases and 1 base, with 10 bases remaining between them. The CDR3 sequence is CASSPGDRNTEAFF. CDR3 DNA: TGTGCCAGCAGCCCAGGCGACAGGAACACTGAAGCTTTCTTT.

In DNA form, the CDR3 reads TGTGCCAGTGGCGGGAGGACCTATGGCTACACCTTC. Encoded protein: CASGGRTYGYTF. The J gene is TRBJ1-2, the V gene TRBV14; D not resolved. Deletions cut 9 bases from V and 4 bases from J, with 12 bases between. The CDR3 is made up of 12 amino acids. Germline loops: CDR1 SGHDN, CDR2 FVKESK.

The chain links TRBV6-5 to TRBJ2-7; 8 nucleotides agree with TRBD1. The V segment lost 6 bases and the J segment 2 bases; nucleotides outside the gene matches: 6. CDR3 length equals 14 residues. Germline CDR1 reads MNHEY; CDR2 reads SVGAGI. The CDR3 loop is CASSSGTGPYEQYF. The CDR3 DNA reads TGTGCCAGCAGCTCCGGGACAGGCCCCTACGAGCAGTACTTC.

The chain uses TRBV27 and TRBJ2-6; 12 nucleotides line up with TRBD1. The CDR3 sequence is 19 residues long. After removal of 0 bases from V and 2 bases from J, the junction contained 5 bases not matched to a gene. CDR1 and CDR2 (germline): MNHEY, SMNVEV (reference sequence). CDR3 DNA sequence: TGTGCCAGCAGTTTATCTAGGGGGACAGGGGGCGCTGGGGCCAACGTCCTGACTTTC. Its protein is CASSLSRGTGGAGANVLTF.

The chain recombines TRBV19 with TRBJ2-1; tentatively, D is TRBD2 (5 bases). V was clipped by 4 bases and J by 5 bases, with 9 bases between them. The length of the CDR3 is 13 residues. Germline-derived CDR1 and CDR2 are LNHDA and SQIVND (reference sequence). This CDR3 is CASSTPEDNEQFF. For the CDR3, the DNA is TGTGCCAGTAGTACCCCGGAGGACAATGAGCAGTTCTTC.

This clone has only a few counts. V usage is TRBV13 and J usage is TRBJ2-1, with TRBD1 matching over 8 bases. V shed 6 bases, J shed 8 bases, and the junction held 15 bases outside the gene matches. Germline V lookup: CDR1 PRHDT, CDR2 FYEKMQ (reference sequence). This CDR3 has 16 amino acids. The CDR3, as DNA: TGTGCCAGCAGTTCCGAGGACAGGGCTCGTAACGATGAGCAGTTCTTC. It is translated as CASSSEDRARNDEQFF.

This rearrangement joins TRBV2 to TRBJ1-5; D might be TRBD1 (5 bases). There are 13 residues in the CDR3. Trimming removed 9 bases from V and 4 bases from J, with 13 bases in between. The germline gives CDR1 SNHLY, CDR2 FYNNEI. As DNA, the CDR3 is TGTGCCAGTGAGACAGAACTTAATCAGCCCCAGCATTTT. Its protein product is CASETELNQPQHF.

The chain has TRBV6-1 and TRBJ2-7; D gene uncertain. Trimming removed 1 base from V and 5 bases from J, with 15 bases in between. The CDR3 extends over 15 amino acids. Germline assignment: CDR1 MNHNS and CDR2 SASEGT. In nucleotides, the CDR3 is TGTGCCAGCAGTGAAGTATCGGCTTCCGGAGACGAGCAGTACTTC. Its translation: CASSEVSASGDEQYF.

The V call is TRBV11-2, the J call TRBJ1-3; TRBD1 is a possible D gene (6 bases). CDR3 length: 15 amino acids. CDR1 is SGHAT, CDR2 FQNNGV, per germline. Trimming took 5 bases from V and 0 from J, leaving 11 bases between them. In nucleotides, the CDR3 is TGTGCCAGCAGCGAGACAGGTGTCTCTGGAAACACCATATATTTT. This translates into CASSETGVSGNTIYF.

V gene TRBV18 combines with J gene TRBJ2-5; D unresolved. V gave up 1 base and J gave up 2 bases, with 5 bases separating them. This CDR3 region has 13 residues. Germline V gene sequence: CDR1 KGHSH, CDR2 LQKENI. In DNA, the CDR3 is TGTGCCAGCTCACCACGCCAGCAAGAGACCCAGTACTTC. This encodes CASSPRQQETQYF.

The chain carries TRBV13 and TRBJ2-7, with unresolved D. CDR1 and CDR2 (germline): PRHDT, FYEKMQ (reference sequence). The CDR3 totals 13 residues. V gave up 5 bases and J gave up 3 bases, with 11 bases separating them. This chain's CDR3 is CASSRTQIYEQYF. CDR3 nucleotide sequence: TGTGCCAGCAGCCGCACTCAAATCTACGAGCAGTACTTC.

The chain links TRBV18 to TRBJ1-4; D call uncertain. The CDR3 runs to 16 residues. Germline CDR1 reads KGHSH; CDR2 reads LQKENI. Trimming left V 4 bases short and J 5 bases short, with 17 bases between. The CDR3 sequence: CASSLDIPGLNEKLFF. The CDR3 DNA sequence: TGTGCCAGCTCACTCGACATCCCCGGCCTCAATGAAAAACTGTTTTTT.

J is TRBJ1-4 and V is TRBV19; no clear D. This CDR3 has 16 residues. The germline V and J ends were trimmed by 5 bases and 6 bases, with 19 bases remaining between them. Germline loops: CDR1 LNHDA, CDR2 SQIVND (reference sequence). The CDR3: CASSPTSSVRYEKLFF. CDR3 coding DNA: TGTGCCAGTAGTCCGACCTCCTCGGTGAGGTATGAAAAACTGTTTTTT. Based on the CDR3 plus reference TRBV19 and TRBJ1-4, the full variable domain is DGGITQSPKYLFRKEGQNVTLSCEQNLNHDAMYWYRQDPGQGLRLIYYSQIVNDFQKGDIAEGYSVSREKKESFPLTVTSAQKNPTAFYLCASSPTSSVRYEKLFFGSGTQLSVL.

The rearrangement links TRBV5-4 to TRBJ1-1; TRBD1 aligns across 8 bases. In germline, CDR1 is SGHNT, CDR2 YYREEE (reference sequence). V lost 5 bases and J lost 5; bases outside the gene matches: 8. This CDR3 spans 14 amino acids. The CDR3 sequence is CASRRTGFNTEAFF. Here the CDR3 DNA reads TGTGCCAGCAGGAGGACAGGGTTTAATACTGAAGCTTTCTTT.

J is TRBJ1-2 and V is TRBV19; D is perhaps TRBD1 (6 bases). V shed 3 bases and J shed 2 bases, with 13 bases lying between them. Germline V gene sequence: CDR1 LNHDA, CDR2 SQIVND (reference sequence). This CDR3 spans 15 amino acids. The CDR3 region is CASSIRQAVNYGYTF. For the CDR3, the DNA is TGTGCCAGTAGTATCCGACAGGCGGTGAACTATGGCTACACCTTC.

The J gene is TRBJ2-3, the V gene TRBV12-5; D is perhaps TRBD1 (6 bases). This CDR3 has 15 residues. The germline gives CDR1 LGHNT, CDR2 FRNRAP. Between the trimmed V and J ends, which lost 7 bases and 1 base, there was a span of 15 bases. The CDR3 loop is CASVWGPAGTDTQYF. CDR3 bases: TGTGCTAGTGTCTGGGGGCCCGCCGGCACAGATACGCAGTATTTT. Full variable domain (outside the CDR3, taken from reference TRBV12-5 and TRBJ2-3): DARVTQTPRHKVTEMGQEVTMRCQPILGHNTVFWYRQTMMQGLELLAYFRNRAPLDDSGMPKDRFSAEMPDATLATLKIQPSEPRDSAVYFCASVWGPAGTDTQYFGPGTRLTVL.

The chain uses TRBV10-3 and TRBJ2-5, with TRBD1 as a possible D gene (6 bases). There are 18 residues in the CDR3. Germline assignment: CDR1 ENHRY and CDR2 SYGVKD. Trimming took 4 bases from V and 1 from J, leaving 22 bases between them. The CDR3 is CAISGQQGLRLGQETQYF. CDR3 bases: TGTGCCATCAGTGGCCAACAGGGTTTGAGGTTGGGCCAAGAGACCCAGTACTTC.

The gene calls are TRBV7-9 and TRBJ2-2; D uncertain. V shed 1 base and J shed 5 bases, with 8 bases lying between them. CDR1 and CDR2 from the germline V gene are SEHNR and FQNEAQ (reference sequence). The CDR3 is 14 amino acids. The CDR3 coding sequence is TGTGCCAGCAGCTTAGACCAGATTACCGGGGAGCTGTTTTTT. It specifies CASSLDQITGELFF.

The rearrangement joins TRBV7-9 to TRBJ2-5; 10 nucleotides agree with TRBD1. Germline V gene lookup returns CDR1 SEHNR and CDR2 FQNEAQ (reference sequence). The length of the CDR3 is 15 residues. V gave up 5 bases and J gave up 6 bases; unmatched junction bases: 9. The CDR3 sequence is CASSPGGGQGQTQYF. The CDR3 nucleotides are TGTGCCAGCAGCCCCGGGGGGGGACAGGGGCAGACCCAGTACTTC.

The chain couples TRBV6-5 to TRBJ2-3, with D maybe TRBD1 (5 bases). V lost 2 bases, J lost 5 bases, and 8 bases lay in between. The CDR3 is 13 residues long. Germline V gives CDR1 MNHEY, CDR2 SVGAGI. Written as DNA, the CDR3 is TGTGCCAGCAGTTACCAAAGGGGAGATACGCAGTATTTT. Its protein product is CASSYQRGDTQYF.